Each of the 22 T cell receptor beta chains below was sequenced from the same sample in a study of T cells in Graves' hyperthyroidism and ophthalmopathy. Amplified TCR beta CDR3 regions derived from RNA transcripts. The HTBI primer set was used in a first-round RT-PCR of the TCR CDR3. TCRdb recomputed calls from the multiplex PCR reads with MiXCR, one row per CDR3 protein. The sample records 150,000 to 200,000 distinct CDR3 sequences, about 9.4% being singletons. Sequenced: blood. Receptor source: a woman aged 18-29 years with Graves' hyperthyroidism that later progressed to Graves' ophthalmopathy.

This clonotype was seen ten or more times. The chain carries TRBV27 and TRBJ2-5, with a possible D match to TRBD1 (5 bases). V lost 1 base and J 3 bases, leaving 15 bases between the germline ends. CDR3 size: 16 residues. Germline values: CDR1 MNHEY, CDR2 SMNVEV (reference sequence). This CDR3 reads CASSLYPPDSEETQYF. In nucleotides, the CDR3 is TGTGCCAGCAGTTTATACCCCCCTGACAGCGAAGAGACCCAGTACTTC.

This clonotype was detected only a few times. The rearrangement uses TRBV29-1 and TRBJ2-7, with D tentatively TRBD1 (5 bases). CDR1 and CDR2 from the germline V gene are SQVTM and ANQGSEA. The CDR3 has 13 amino acids. The V gene lost 1 base and the J gene lost 0 bases, with 7 bases spanning the gap. The CDR3 region has the DNA TGCAGCGTTGAAGTCGACAGCTCCTACGAGCAGTACTTC. The encoded protein is CSVEVDSSYEQYF.

This clonotype was observed once. The chain couples TRBV5-4 to TRBJ1-2, with 7 bases fitting TRBD1. Per germline, CDR1 SGHNT and CDR2 YYREEE (reference sequence). This CDR3 has 15 amino acids. The J segment lost 2 bases and the V segment lost 3 bases, leaving 7 bases of the junction unmatched. Written as DNA, the CDR3 is TGTGCCAGCAGCTCAACAGGGGCCTCGAACTATGGCTACACCTTC. Encoded protein: CASSSTGASNYGYTF.

This clonotype was counted a few times. The V call is TRBV5-1, the J call TRBJ1-1; 9 bases agree with TRBD1. The CDR3 loop spans 14 amino acids. Unmatched junction bases numbered 3, after V lost 3 bases and J lost 3 bases. Germline CDR1 is SGHRS and CDR2 is YFSETQ. The CDR3 reads CASSYRQGDTEAFF. The CDR3 region has the DNA TGCGCCAGCAGCTATAGACAGGGGGACACTGAAGCTTTCTTT.

Ten or more counts support this clonotype. The chain uses TRBV6-1 and TRBJ1-5; 11 nucleotides match TRBD1. Germline V lookup: CDR1 MNHNS, CDR2 SASEGT. This CDR3 has 16 residues. V lost 5 bases and J lost 6; bases outside the gene matches: 9. The CDR3 here is CASSYPGTGGAQPQHF. The CDR3 nucleotides are TGTGCCAGCAGTTATCCCGGGACAGGGGGAGCTCAGCCCCAGCATTTT.

This clonotype appeared many times. The rearrangement links TRBV6-1 to TRBJ1-5, with D perhaps TRBD1 (5 bases). Germline lookup yields CDR1 MNHNS and CDR2 SASEGT. The CDR3 loop spans 15 amino acids. V was pared by 5 bases and J by 0 bases, with 11 bases between. CDR3 coding DNA: TGTGCCAGCAGTACTCACAGGAATAGCAATCAGCCCCAGCATTTT. Translation gives CASSTHRNSNQPQHF.

The rearrangement joins TRBV25-1 to TRBJ2-7; a possible D gene is TRBD2 (6 bases). The CDR3 spans 13 residues. V gave up 3 bases and J gave up 5 bases, with 11 bases separating them. Germline V gene lookup returns CDR1 MGHDK and CDR2 SYGVNS. CDR3: CASSEGGGDEQYF. The CDR3 DNA is TGTGCCAGCAGTGAGGGGGGTGGGGACGAGCAGTACTTC.

This chain links TRBV29-1 with TRBJ1-5; a weak D match, TRBD1 (6 bases). This CDR3 contains 12 residues. V dropped 7 bases and J dropped 4 bases, with 11 bases sitting between them. From germline, CDR1 is SQVTM and CDR2 ANQGSEA. The CDR3 sequence is CSAKDSNQPQHF. The CDR3 region has the DNA TGCAGCGCAAAGGACAGTAATCAGCCCCAGCATTTT.

This clonotype was detected a few times. The genes are TRBV4-1 and TRBJ1-1, with D hard to call. Germline V gene lookup returns CDR1 MGHRA and CDR2 YSYEKL. This CDR3 is 14 amino acids long. V lost 0 bases and J 3 bases, leaving 8 bases between the germline ends. As DNA, the CDR3 is TGCGCCAGCAGCCAAGACCTGTGGGACACTGAAGCTTTCTTT. The encoded protein is CASSQDLWDTEAFF.

This clonotype has just a few counts. J is TRBJ1-5 and V is TRBV28; D gene unclear. Germline values: CDR1 MDHEN, CDR2 SYDVKM. The CDR3 contains 15 residues. V gave up 3 bases and J gave up 2 bases, with 11 bases separating them. CDR3 coding DNA: TGTGCCAGCAGTTTTAGGGTTAATGGCAATCAGCCCCAGCATTTT. Protein: CASSFRVNGNQPQHF. Using reference TRBV28 and TRBJ1-5 for the parts outside the CDR3, the full variable domain is DVKVTQSSRYLVKRTGEKVFLECVQDMDHENMFWYRQDPGLGLRLIYFSYDVKMKEKGDIPEGYSVSREKKERFSLILESASTNQTSMYLCASSFRVNGNQPQHFGDGTRLSIL.

This clonotype has a count of ten or more. CDR3 nucleotide sequence: TGTGCCAGCAGCTTACCGGGGGAGGACGGCTACACCTTC. As protein: CASSLPGEDGYTF. V is TRBV7-9 and J is TRBJ1-2, with TRBD1 as a possible D gene (5 bases). Germline V gene sequence: CDR1 SEHNR, CDR2 FQNEAQ (reference sequence). V lost 2 bases and J 8 bases, leaving 12 bases between the germline ends. This CDR3 is built from 13 residues. Supplemented by reference TRBV7-9 and TRBJ1-2, the full variable domain reads DTGVSQNPRHKITKRGQNVTFRCDPISEHNRLYWYRQTLGQGPEFLTYFQNEAQLEKSRLLSDRFSAERPKGSFSTLEIQRTEQGDSAMYLCASSLPGEDGYTFGSGTRLTVV.

This clonotype has only a few counts. This chain uses TRBV6-1 with TRBJ2-4; the D gene could be TRBD1 or TRBD2 (5 bases each). The CDR3 consists of 14 residues. The V end lost 5 bases, the J end lost 9 bases, and 17 bases lay between the germline ends. The germline gives CDR1 MNHNS, CDR2 SASEGT. The CDR3 is CASSRRGLGRIQYF. The CDR3 DNA is TGTGCCAGCAGTCGCCGGGGCTTAGGGCGCATTCAGTACTTC.

The sample holds many counts of this clonotype. The chain joins TRBV3-1 to TRBJ2-3, with 10 nucleotides matching TRBD1. CDR1 and CDR2 (germline): LGHDT, YNNKEL (reference sequence). The CDR3 runs to 15 residues. V lost 4 bases and J lost 3; bases outside the gene matches: 4. The CDR3 region is CASSLPGQGTDTQYF. The DNA of the CDR3 is TGTGCCAGCAGCCTCCCGGGACAGGGGACAGATACGCAGTATTTT.

This clonotype was detected ten times or more. The rearrangement joins TRBV3-1 to TRBJ1-1; 8 bases are shared with TRBD1. The CDR3 extends over 15 amino acids. The trim removed 2 bases at V and 4 bases at J, leaving 6 bases unmatched. Looked up from germline, CDR1 is LGHDT and CDR2 is YNNKEL (reference sequence). CDR3 in amino acids: CASSQLDRGGTEAFF. The CDR3 DNA follows: TGTGCCAGCAGCCAACTAGACAGGGGTGGCACTGAAGCTTTCTTT. Together with reference TRBV3-1 and TRBJ1-1, the CDR3 gives the full variable domain: DTAVSQTPKYLVTQMGNDKSIKCEQNLGHDTMYWYKQDSKKFLKIMFSYNNKELIINETVPNRFSPKSPDKAHLNLHINSLELGDSAVYFCASSQLDRGGTEAFFGQGTRLTVV.

This clonotype was detected a few times. A much larger clone differs from this one at a single base, so this may be a read error. The genes are TRBV15 and TRBJ1-1, with D possibly TRBD1 on 5 matching bases. V was pared by 11 bases and J by 1 base, with 17 bases between. This CDR3 region has 14 residues. Germline loops: CDR1 LNHNV, CDR2 YYDKDF (reference sequence). CDR3 amino acids: CAASGGGTNTEAFF. The CDR3 nucleotides are TGTGCCGCCTCCGGCGGGGGGACGAACACTGAAGCTTTCTTT.

This clonotype was counted ten times or more. V usage is TRBV4-2 and J usage is TRBJ2-3; D unclear. V dropped 3 bases and J dropped 1 base, with 8 bases sitting between them. The germline CDR1 and CDR2 sequences are LGHNA and YNFKEQ. The length of the CDR3 is 14 residues. The CDR3 DNA reads as TGTGCCAGCAGCCAGGCGTATGGCACAGATACGCAGTATTTT. Translated: CASSQAYGTDTQYF.

This clonotype was seen once. One end of the junction does not line up with germline, which may come from a read error. The V and J genes are TRBV4-2 and TRBJ2-1; 9 bases align to TRBD2. The CDR3 is made up of 18 amino acids. CDR1 LGHNA and CDR2 YNFKEQ come from the germline V gene. The CDR3 here is CASSQENSGGLLYNERFF. The CDR3 DNA follows: TGTGCCAGCAGCCAAGAAAATAGCGGGGGCCTCCTCTACAATGAGCGGTTCTTC.

This clonotype was seen at least ten times. This CDR3 is CASSYGGRGQFNSPLHF. The CDR3 bases are TGTGCCAGCAGTTACGGCGGTAGGGGACAGTTTAATTCACCCCTCCACTTT. The chain joins TRBV6-5 to TRBJ1-6, with 7 bases lining up with TRBD1. Germline CDR1 MNHEY, CDR2 SVGAGI. There are 17 residues in the CDR3. The junction had 10 bases not matched to a gene; V was cut back by 2 bases and J by 6 bases.

The rearrangement joins TRBV4-1 to TRBJ1-5, with D unclear. Trimming removed 1 base at V and 4 bases at J, with 8 bases between. This CDR3 contains 14 residues. Germline assignment: CDR1 MGHRA and CDR2 YSYEKL. The CDR3 DNA follows: TGCGCCAGCAGCCAAGTTGGTAAGAATCAGCCCCAGCATTTT. It specifies CASSQVGKNQPQHF.

This clonotype was detected many times. The chain has TRBV7-2 and TRBJ2-7; D is unresolved. Trimming stripped 5 bases from V and 3 bases from J, with 8 bases between. Germline lookup yields CDR1 SGHTA and CDR2 FQGNSA. The CDR3 runs 12 residues. CDR3 in amino acids: CASSNSNYEQYF. DNA for the CDR3: TGTGCCAGCAGCAACAGCAACTACGAGCAGTACTTC.

In this sample, this clonotype turned up many times. As DNA, the CDR3 is TGTGCCAGCAGCAAATCTTCCGGGTTGCCCGCGGCACAAATCTATGGCTACACCTTC. This codes for CASSKSSGLPAAQIYGYTF. The chain is built from TRBV7-8 and TRBJ1-2; D is uncertain. With 5 bases removed from V and 4 bases from J, the gap between germline ends came to 29 bases. CDR1 is SGHVS, CDR2 FQNEAQ, per germline. This CDR3 region has 19 residues.

This clonotype was counted ten times or more. The V and J genes are TRBV7-9 and TRBJ2-7; TRBD1 or TRBD2 may be the D gene (5 bases each). The CDR3 length is 15 residues. Germline loops: CDR1 SEHNR, CDR2 FQNEAQ (reference sequence). Trimming took 5 bases from V and 6 from J, leaving 20 bases between them. The CDR3 coding sequence is TGTGCCAGCAGCGGAGAGGGGCAGAGCCTCGGCGAGCAGTACTTC. Translation gives CASSGEGQSLGEQYF.